This T cell receptor (beta chain) was sequenced for a study of cytomegalovirus exposure and HLA in healthy donors. This clone was found once. Trimming shortened V by 2 bases and J by 5 bases, and 10 bases separated the two germline ends. The CDR3 consists of 13 residues. Germline V CDR1 and CDR2: SGDLS, YYNGEE. Researchers ran the PCR with 60 Vbeta and 13 Jbeta primers. Here immunoSEQ multiplex PCR was the method, and the copy in TCRdb shows in-frame clones only, minus some. This sample has some 220,000 clones, with roughly 84% found just once. Input material: PBMCs. The TCR comes from a girl aged 2-10 years in good health and CMV-seronegative. This chain connects TRBV9 to TRBJ2-5, with D maybe TRBD2 (6 bases). The CDR3 loop reads CASSVSSDETQYF. The CDR3 coding sequence is TGTGCCAGCAGCGTTTCTAGCGACGAGACCCAGTACTTC. The entire variable domain, with the rest obtained from reference TRBV9 and TRBJ2-5, is as follows: DSGVTQTPKHLITATGQRVTLRCSPRSGDLSVYWYQQSLDQGLQFLIQYYNGEERAKGNILERFSAQQFPDLHSELNLSSLELGDSALYFCASSVSSDETQYFGPGTRLLVL.